The T cell receptor (beta chain) under discussion was sequenced for a study of CXCR3-negative and CXCR3-positive naive CD8 T cells. Preparation of TRB cDNA libraries relied on 5' RACE carrying UMI labels. TCRdb reanalyzed the 5' RACE reads and collapses them to one entry per CDR3 protein, without DNA. The sample has 100,000 to 150,000 distinct CDR3 sequences. Notes on this clonotype: Its antigen is unidentified.

Study-level points and caveats: For memory CD8+ cells diversity was much lower, but both naive subsets had comparably high diversity.

Material: naive CXCR3- CD8+ T cells from blood. Sample subset: CD45RO-CCR7+CD27+CD95- naive CD8+ T cells lacking CXCR3 (TNR3-). The sequence came from a human donor in good health. Some clones in this sample may be carry-over from other donors' samples.

Here the CDR3 reads CASSSRLATEAFF. The V and J genes are TRBV28 and TRBJ1-1. CDR1 and CDR2 (germline): MDHEN, SYDVKM. The CDR3 contains 13 residues. Combining the CDR3 with reference TRBV28 and TRBJ1-1 gives the whole variable domain DVKVTQSSRYLVKRTGEKVFLECVQDMDHENMFWYRQDPGLGLRLIYFSYDVKMKEKGDIPEGYSVSREKKERFSLILESASTNQTSMYLCASSSRLATEAFFGQGTRLTVV.